The clone carrying this TCR beta chain was detected a few times. The data are from a study of Graves' ophthalmopathy and Graves' hyperthyroidism. Researchers took RNA transcripts and amplified TCR beta CDR3 regions from them. The library came from an HTBI-primed first-round RT-PCR and a second-round multiplex PCR. TCRdb analysed the multiplex PCR reads with MiXCR anew, one entry per CDR3 protein. The repertoire holds around 1,000,000 distinct CDR3 sequences, with 35% to 40% as singletons. The study recruited hyperthyroidism patients aged 18 to 65 who were newly diagnosed, under 2 months' duration. CDR3 size: 15 residues. V shed 7 bases and J shed 0 bases, with 15 bases lying between them. Germline-derived CDR1 and CDR2 are SGHAT and FQNNGV.

The chain carries TRBV11-2 and TRBJ1-1, with D perhaps TRBD1 (6 bases). The receptor was isolated from an adult man with Graves' hyperthyroidism. Sequencing used peripheral blood or thyroid tissue (not recorded which). The CDR3: CASNPGTTLNTEAFF. DNA of the CDR3: TGTGCCAGCAACCCCGGGACAACCTTGAACACTGAAGCTTTCTTT.